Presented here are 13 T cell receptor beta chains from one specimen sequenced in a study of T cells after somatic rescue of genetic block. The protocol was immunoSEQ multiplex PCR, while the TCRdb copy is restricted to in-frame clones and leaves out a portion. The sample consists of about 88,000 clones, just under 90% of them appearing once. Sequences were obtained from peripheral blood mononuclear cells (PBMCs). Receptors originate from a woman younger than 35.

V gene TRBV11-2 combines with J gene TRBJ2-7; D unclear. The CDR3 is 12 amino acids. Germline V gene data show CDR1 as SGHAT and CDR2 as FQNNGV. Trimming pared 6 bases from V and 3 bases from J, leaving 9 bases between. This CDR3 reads CASRRRYYEQYF. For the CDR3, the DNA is TGTGCCAGCAGGAGGCGATACTACGAGCAGTACTTC.

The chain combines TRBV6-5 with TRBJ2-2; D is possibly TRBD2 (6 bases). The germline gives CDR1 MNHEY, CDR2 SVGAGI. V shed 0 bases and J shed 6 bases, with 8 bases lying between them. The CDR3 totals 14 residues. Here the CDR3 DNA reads TGTGCCAGCAGTTACTCGGGAGGATCCGGGGAGCTGTTTTTT. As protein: CASSYSGGSGELFF.

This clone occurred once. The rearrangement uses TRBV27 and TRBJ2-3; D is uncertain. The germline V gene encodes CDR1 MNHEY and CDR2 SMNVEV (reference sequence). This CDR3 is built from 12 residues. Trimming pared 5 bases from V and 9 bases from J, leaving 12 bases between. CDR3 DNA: TGTGCCAGCAGTCCACAAACCCAGACGCAGTATTTT. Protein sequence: CASSPQTQTQYF.

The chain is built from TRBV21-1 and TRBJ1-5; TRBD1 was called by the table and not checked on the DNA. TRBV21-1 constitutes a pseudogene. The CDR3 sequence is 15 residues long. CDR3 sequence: CASSKGGTGGQPQHF. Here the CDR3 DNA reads TGTGCCAGCAGCAAAGGGGGGACAGGGGGGCAGCCCCAGCATTTT.

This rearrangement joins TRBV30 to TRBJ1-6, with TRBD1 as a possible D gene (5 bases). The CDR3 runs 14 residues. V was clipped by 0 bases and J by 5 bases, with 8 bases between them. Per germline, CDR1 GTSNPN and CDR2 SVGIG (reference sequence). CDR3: CAWSVRGDNSPLHF. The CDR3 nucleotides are TGTGCCTGGAGTGTACGGGGGGATAATTCACCCCTCCACTTT.

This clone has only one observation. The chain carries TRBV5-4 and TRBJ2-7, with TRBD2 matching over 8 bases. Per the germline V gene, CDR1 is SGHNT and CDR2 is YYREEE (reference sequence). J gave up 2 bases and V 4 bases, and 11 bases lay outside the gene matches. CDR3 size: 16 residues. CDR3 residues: CASSPGRLGRAYEQYF. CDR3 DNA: TGTGCCAGCAGCCCGGGACGACTCGGGAGGGCCTACGAGCAGTACTTC.

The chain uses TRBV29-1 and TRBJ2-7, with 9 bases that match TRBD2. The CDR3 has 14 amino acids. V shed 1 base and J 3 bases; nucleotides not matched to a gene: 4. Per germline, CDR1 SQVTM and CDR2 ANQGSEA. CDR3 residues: CSVEGLAGNYEQYF. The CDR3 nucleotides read TGCAGCGTTGAAGGTCTAGCGGGGAACTACGAGCAGTACTTC.

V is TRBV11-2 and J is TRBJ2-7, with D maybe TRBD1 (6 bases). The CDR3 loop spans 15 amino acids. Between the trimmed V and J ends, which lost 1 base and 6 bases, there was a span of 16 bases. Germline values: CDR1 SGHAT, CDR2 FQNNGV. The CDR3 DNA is TGTGCCAGCAGCTTAGCGGGACAATGGGCTCTCGAGCAGTACTTC. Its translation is CASSLAGQWALEQYF.

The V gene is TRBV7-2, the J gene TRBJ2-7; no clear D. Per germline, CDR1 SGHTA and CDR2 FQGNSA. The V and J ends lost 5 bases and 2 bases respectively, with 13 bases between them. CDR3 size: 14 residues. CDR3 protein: CASSQPTETYEQYF. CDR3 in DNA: TGTGCCAGCAGCCAACCCACAGAAACCTACGAGCAGTACTTC.

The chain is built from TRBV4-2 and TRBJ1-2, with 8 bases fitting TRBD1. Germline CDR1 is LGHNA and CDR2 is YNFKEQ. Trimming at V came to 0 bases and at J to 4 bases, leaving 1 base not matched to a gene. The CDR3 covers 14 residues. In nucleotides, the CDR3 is TGTGCCAGCAGCCAAGAAACAGGGGGCTATGGCTACACCTTC. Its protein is CASSQETGGYGYTF.

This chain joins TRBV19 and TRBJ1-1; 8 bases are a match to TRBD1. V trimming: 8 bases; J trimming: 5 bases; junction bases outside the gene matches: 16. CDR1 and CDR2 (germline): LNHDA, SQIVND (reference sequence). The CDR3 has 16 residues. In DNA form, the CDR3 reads TGTGCCAGTCTCTTCGAAAGACAGGGGATGTTAACTGAAGCTTTCTTT. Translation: CASLFERQGMLTEAFF.

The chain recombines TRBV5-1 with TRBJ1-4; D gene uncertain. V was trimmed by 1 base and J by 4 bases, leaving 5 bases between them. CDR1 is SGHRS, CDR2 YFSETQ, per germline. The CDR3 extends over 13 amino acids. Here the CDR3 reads CASSLNGNEKLFF. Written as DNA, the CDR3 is TGCGCCAGCAGCTTGAACGGTAATGAAAAACTGTTTTTT.

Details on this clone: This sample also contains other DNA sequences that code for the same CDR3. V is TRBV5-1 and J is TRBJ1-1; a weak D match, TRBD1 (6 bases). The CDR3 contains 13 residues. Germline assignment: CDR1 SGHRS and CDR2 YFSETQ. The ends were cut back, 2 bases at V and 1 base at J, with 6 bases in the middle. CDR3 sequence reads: CASSLGGNTEAFF. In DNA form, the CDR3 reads TGCGCCAGCAGCTTAGGGGGGAACACTGAAGCTTTCTTT.